This T cell receptor (beta chain) was sequenced during a study of OX40 agonist ivuxolimab in advanced cancers. Findings and limits, study-wide: CD8+ T cells were the subset that, on average, had more expanded clones than CD4+.

With respect to this clone: Its antigen is currently unknown.

CDR1 is SGHRS and CDR2 is YFSETQ in the germline V gene. This CDR3 has 13 residues. V lost 0 bases, J lost 13 bases, and 2 bases stayed unmatched. TCRdb keeps only in-frame clones here, not all; method: immunoSEQ multiplex PCR. The data show around 70,000 clones, with 85% seen just once and approximately 4% held by the top ten. The receptor's source is an adult with an advanced solid tumor such as melanoma, head and neck, liver or kidney cancer. Sequenced here: CD4+ or CD8+ T cells sorted from blood, sampled in a trial of the OX40 agonist ivuxolimab. The chain is built from TRBV5-1 and TRBJ1-6; 9 bases fit TRBD1. CDR3 in DNA: TGCGCCAGCAGCTTGGGAACAGGGGGCCCCCTCCACTTT. Translating it yields CASSLGTGGPLHF.